The present entry profiles one T cell receptor (beta chain) with its context. Its antigen is undetermined. Germline CDR1 is DFQATT and CDR2 is SNEGSKA (reference sequence). The CDR3 consists of 13 residues. Each CDR3 protein gets one entry in TCRdb, which reprocessed the 5' RACE reads and gives no DNA. The sample data list approximately 400,000 distinct CDR3 sequences. This sample was included in a study of monozygotic twins with inflammatory bowel disease. Points from the study as a whole: Perhaps reflecting limited power, concordant and discordant twins did not differ in repertoire similarity.

This chain uses TRBV20-1 with TRBJ2-1; there is no DNA to check the TCRdb D call of TRBD1. The origin of this receptor is a human donor with ulcerative colitis or Crohn's disease, or a healthy co-twin of an affected twin (not recorded which). The source material was blood. The CDR3 loop is CSAGDRGHNEQFF.